A selection of T cell receptor beta chains follows, all from one sample in a study of human T cells and chemical hapten exposure. TCRdb re-called the RACE reads through MiXCR, storing one row per CDR3 protein. The sample has about 42,000 distinct CDR3 sequences, 9.5% to 10% seen once. The sequencing used whole blood, collected in connection with sensitization to the hapten diphenylcyclopropenone (DPC). Receptors originate from a woman in her twenties or thirties with alopecia areata. Some clones in this sample may be carry-over from other donors' samples. CDR3s include the opening cysteine and the closing phenylalanine or tryptophan. A D gene is named only where the DNA matches it firmly. Clone size is stated in some rows and not others, as once, few, many or a class when expanded.

D gene	V gene	J gene	clone size	CDR3 length	CDR3 protein	CDR3 DNA
NA	TRBV7-2	TRBJ2-3	few	14	CASSLVTGPDTQYF	TGTGCCAGCAGCTTAGTCACAGGCCCTGATACGCAGTATTTT
TRBD1	TRBV9	TRBJ2-5	NA	14	CASSVGDRGETQYF	TGTGCCAGCAGCGTAGGTGACAGGGGAGAGACCCAGTACTTC
TRBD1	TRBV7-3	TRBJ1-1	few	16	CASSPPSAGGDTEAFF	TGTGCCAGCAGCCCACCCTCGGCAGGGGGGGACACTGAAGCTTTCTTT
NA	TRBV28	TRBJ2-5	NA	13	CASSLGHQETQYF	TGTGCCAGCAGTTTAGGGCACCAAGAGACCCAGTACTTC
NA	TRBV10-3	TRBJ2-3	NA	14	CAISPRGDSDTQYF	TGTGCCATCTCCCCCAGGGGGGACTCGGATACGCAGTATTTT
TRBD1	TRBV20-1	TRBJ2-5	NA	16	CSARTDRGGFQETQYF	TGCAGTGCTAGGACCGACAGGGGAGGATTTCAAGAGACCCAGTACTTC
NA	TRBV3-1	TRBJ1-2	NA	12	CASSQDVGGYTF	TGTGCCAGCAGCCAAGATGTGGGAGGCTACACCTTC
NA	TRBV30	TRBJ2-7	few	18	CAWSVLGGWDTASYEQYF	TGTGCCTGGAGTGTACTGGGGGGCTGGGACACCGCCTCCTACGAGCAGTACTTC
NA	TRBV20-1	TRBJ2-5	NA	13	CSASTPDQETQYF	TGCAGTGCTAGTACCCCAGACCAAGAGACCCAGTACTTC
NA	TRBV4-3	TRBJ2-1	few	14	CASSQEVTWGEQFF	TGCGCCAGCAGCCAAGAAGTAACTTGGGGTGAGCAGTTCTTC
TRBD2	TRBV3-1	TRBJ2-2	NA	17	CASSQGQLAGGGGELFF	TGTGCCAGCAGCCAAGGCCAGCTAGCGGGGGGCGGCGGGGAGCTGTTTTTT